In this sample, the clone carrying this TCR beta chain turned up once. Profiled with immunoSEQ multiplex PCR; TCRdb holds only in-frame clones, not every one. The sample consists of 50,000 to 65,000 clones, less than 90% of them appearing once. The data belong to a study of pediatric ulcerative colitis. CDR1 is PRHDT, CDR2 FYEKMQ, per germline (reference sequence). V was pared by 2 bases and J by 6 bases, with 6 bases of the junction left unmatched. The CDR3 has 14 amino acids. The receptor's source is a boy between 10 and 17 years old with severe ulcerative colitis. The chain joins TRBV13 to TRBJ1-1; 7 nucleotides match TRBD1. The sequencing input was blood. The CDR3 DNA reads as TGTGCCAGCAGCTTACGGGGACAGCGCCCTGAAGCTTTCTTT. Translated, it gives CASSLRGQRPEAFF.